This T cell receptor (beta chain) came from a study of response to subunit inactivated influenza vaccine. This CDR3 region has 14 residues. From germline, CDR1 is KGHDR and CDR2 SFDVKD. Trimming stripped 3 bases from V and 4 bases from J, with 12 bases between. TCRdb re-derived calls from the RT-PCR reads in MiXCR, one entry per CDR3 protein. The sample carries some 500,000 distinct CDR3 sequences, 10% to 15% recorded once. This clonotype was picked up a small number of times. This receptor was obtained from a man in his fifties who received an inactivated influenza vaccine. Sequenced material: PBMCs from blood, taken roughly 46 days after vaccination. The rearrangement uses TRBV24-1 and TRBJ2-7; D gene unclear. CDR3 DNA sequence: TGTGCCACCAGTGATCCATCGGAAAGATACGAGCAGTACTTC. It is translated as CATSDPSERYEQYF.